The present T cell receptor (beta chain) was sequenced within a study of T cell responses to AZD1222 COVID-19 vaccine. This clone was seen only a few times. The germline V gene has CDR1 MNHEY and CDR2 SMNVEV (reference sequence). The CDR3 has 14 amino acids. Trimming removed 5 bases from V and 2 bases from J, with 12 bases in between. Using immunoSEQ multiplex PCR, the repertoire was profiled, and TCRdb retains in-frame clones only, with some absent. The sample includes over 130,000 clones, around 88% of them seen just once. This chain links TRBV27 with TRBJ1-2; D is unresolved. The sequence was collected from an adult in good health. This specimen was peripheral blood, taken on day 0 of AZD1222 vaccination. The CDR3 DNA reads TGTGCCAGCAGTCCTGAGGCCCTGAACTATGGCTACACCTTC. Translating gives CASSPEALNYGYTF.